One sample yielded the 22 T cell receptor beta chains listed below, sequenced in a study of CD4 T cells in relation to SARS-CoV-2 and coronaviruses. Before the COVID-19 pandemic, during about 2010-2018, CD4+ T cells were taken from unexposed donors. After about ten days of culture, CD4+ T cells were isolated. The protocol was immunoSEQ multiplex PCR, while the TCRdb copy is restricted to in-frame clones and leaves out a portion. The table lists about 21,000 clones, 65% to 80% of them singletons, with roughly a sixth in the top ten. Antigens of these TCRs are unknown. Sequenced input: CD4+ T cells from PBMCs, cultured in vitro. The receptors were gathered from a human donor in good health.

This rearrangement joins TRBV7-2 to TRBJ2-2; TRBD2 matches at 14 bases. The trim removed 3 bases at V and 8 bases at J, leaving 8 bases unmatched. This CDR3 region has 17 residues. Germline CDR1 reads SGHTA; CDR2 reads FQGNSA. In nucleotides, the CDR3 is TGTGCCAGCAGCTTCCCGACTAGCGGGAGGGTTGTAGGGGAGCTGTTTTTT. It specifies CASSFPTSGRVVGELFF.

This clone has just one count. V is TRBV9 and J is TRBJ2-7; 11 bases match TRBD2. The trim removed 2 bases at V and 3 bases at J, leaving 4 bases unmatched. Per the germline V gene, CDR1 is SGDLS and CDR2 is YYNGEE. The CDR3 has 15 residues. In nucleotides, the CDR3 is TGTGCCAGCAGCGTCGGGACTAGCGGCAACTACGAGCAGTACTTC. As protein: CASSVGTSGNYEQYF.

The J gene is TRBJ2-7, the V gene TRBV7-3; TRBD1 matches 12 bases. There are 15 residues in the CDR3. CDR1 and CDR2 from the germline V gene are SGHTA and FQGTGA. V trimming: 2 bases; J trimming: 5 bases; junction bases outside the gene matches: 4. The CDR3 reads CASSLQGQGANEQYF. The CDR3 DNA sequence: TGTGCCAGCAGCTTACAGGGACAGGGGGCCAACGAGCAGTACTTC. Full variable domain (outside the CDR3, taken from reference TRBV7-3 and TRBJ2-7): GAGVSQTPSNKVTEKGKYVELRCDPISGHTALYWYRQSLGQGPEFLIYFQGTGAADDSGLPNDRFFAVRPEGSVSTLKIQRTERGDSAVYLCASSLQGQGANEQYFGPGTRLTVT.

The chain recombines TRBV5-1 with TRBJ2-7, with 9 bases aligning to TRBD1. Germline V gene lookup returns CDR1 SGHRS and CDR2 YFSETQ. The CDR3 length is 16 residues. V shed 0 bases, J shed 3 bases, and the junction held 7 bases outside the gene matches. Here the CDR3 reads CASSLGPGQGLYEQYF. The CDR3 DNA reads TGCGCCAGCAGCTTGGGTCCTGGACAGGGGCTCTACGAGCAGTACTTC. Full variable domain (missing parts from reference TRBV5-1 and TRBJ2-7): KAGVTQTPRYLIKTRGQQVTLSCSPISGHRSVSWYQQTPGQGLQFLFEYFSETQRNKGNFPGRFSGRQFSNSRSEMNVSTLELGDSALYLCASSLGPGQGLYEQYFGPGTRLTVT.

This chain links TRBV19 with TRBJ2-5, with D unresolved. CDR3 length equals 14 residues. V was shortened by 1 base and J by 1 base, with 7 bases between the two germline ends. The germline gives CDR1 LNHDA, CDR2 SQIVND (reference sequence). Here the CDR3 DNA reads TGTGCCAGTAGTATAGGCGGCAGCCAAGAGACCCAGTACTTC. It encodes CASSIGGSQETQYF.

The chain employs TRBV18 and TRBJ2-6; 7 bases map to TRBD1. Trimming at V came to 6 bases and at J to 0 bases, leaving 8 bases not matched to a gene. Germline lookup yields CDR1 KGHSH and CDR2 LQKENI. The CDR3 runs to 17 residues. The CDR3 bases are TGTGCCAGCTCCGAGACAGGGATAAGCTCTGGGGCCAACGTCCTGACTTTC. This gives the protein CASSETGISSGANVLTF.

V gene TRBV4-1 combines with J gene TRBJ1-2; TRBD1 might be the D (6 bases). The V end lost 4 bases, the J end lost 4 bases, and 19 bases lay between the germline ends. CDR1 is MGHRA and CDR2 is YSYEKL in the germline V gene. The CDR3 is 16 residues long. CDR3 nucleotide sequence: TGCGCCAGCAGCCTCAACAGGGACGGACGGAGCTATGGCTACACCTTC. Translation gives CASSLNRDGRSYGYTF.

This sequence joins TRBV24-1 and TRBJ2-5, with TRBD1 matching 7 bases. Germline CDR1 KGHDR, CDR2 SFDVKD. CDR3 size: 15 residues. The V gene end was trimmed by 4 bases and the J gene end by 1 base; junction bases not matched to a gene: 5. The CDR3 DNA follows: TGTGCCACCAGTGAGTCAACAGGGGCCCAAGAGACCCAGTACTTC. As protein: CATSESTGAQETQYF.

J is TRBJ1-6 and V is TRBV18; D remains ambiguous. The CDR3 runs 15 residues. Trimming cost V 1 base and J 9 bases, with 13 bases left between them. The germline gives CDR1 KGHSH, CDR2 LQKENI. CDR3 sequence (DNA): TGTGCCAGCTCACCACTGGCCGGGTATCGTTCACCCCTCCACTTT. Protein product: CASSPLAGYRSPLHF.

CDR3 nucleotides: TGTGCCAGTCGGGGACAGGGAGGTGGCTACACCTTC. It is translated as CASRGQGGGYTF. J is TRBJ1-2 and V is TRBV19; 9 bases map to TRBD1. Germline loops: CDR1 LNHDA, CDR2 SQIVND (reference sequence). The length of the CDR3 is 12 residues. V trimming: 8 bases; J trimming: 7 bases; junction bases outside the gene matches: 5.

V usage is TRBV11-1 and J usage is TRBJ2-4; no clear D gene. The V and J ends lost 6 bases and 0 bases respectively, with 12 bases between them. The CDR3 contains 15 residues. CDR1 SGHAT and CDR2 FQDESV come from the germline V gene (reference sequence). The DNA for the CDR3 is TGTGCCAGCAGAGTCACCGGGTTAGCCAAAAACATTCAGTACTTC. It specifies CASRVTGLAKNIQYF.

For the CDR3, the DNA is TGTGCCAGCAGCCGTGGGACTAGCACAGATACGCAGTATTTT. As protein: CASSRGTSTDTQYF. V gene TRBV3-1 (or the pseudogene TRBV3-2) combines with J gene TRBJ2-3; tentatively, D is TRBD2 (6 bases). The V end lost 4 bases, the J end lost 0 bases, and 8 bases lay between the germline ends. The CDR3 runs 14 residues. CDR1 is LGHDT and CDR2 is YNNKEL in the germline V gene (reference sequence).

The chain recombines TRBV4-2 with TRBJ2-1; TRBD2 aligns across 12 bases. Germline trimming cut 3 bases from V and 10 bases from J; bases unmatched to any gene: 10. The CDR3 spans 16 residues. Germline V gene data show CDR1 as LGHNA and CDR2 as YNFKEQ. The CDR3 loop reads CASSQPDGLAGGEQFF. CDR3 in DNA: TGTGCCAGCAGCCAGCCCGACGGTCTAGCGGGAGGGGAGCAGTTCTTC.

This clone was counted a few times. The chain employs TRBV10-1 and TRBJ1-5; D gene unclear. Trimming left V 3 bases short and J 3 bases short, with 6 bases between. This CDR3 spans 13 amino acids. Per the germline V gene, CDR1 is WNHNN and CDR2 is SYGVQD (reference sequence). The CDR3 sequence is CASSENNNQPQHF. The CDR3 DNA follows: TGCGCCAGCAGTGAAAACAACAATCAGCCCCAGCATTTT.

The rearrangement joins TRBV30 to TRBJ2-5; D not resolved. V lost 3 bases to trimming and J lost 3 bases, with 5 bases between them. This CDR3 spans 11 amino acids. CDR1 is GTSNPN and CDR2 is SVGIG in the germline V gene (reference sequence). CDR3 in DNA: TGTGCCTGGAGACAGAAAGAGACCCAGTACTTC. Protein sequence: CAWRQKETQYF.

There are a few counts of this clone. The rearrangement links TRBV7-9 to TRBJ2-1, with D unclear. Germline assignment: CDR1 SEHNR and CDR2 FQNEAQ (reference sequence). The germline V and J ends were trimmed by 2 bases and 8 bases, with 10 bases remaining between them. This CDR3 spans 13 amino acids. This CDR3 is CASSLLGFDEQFF. Written as DNA, the CDR3 is TGTGCCAGCAGCTTACTGGGTTTTGATGAGCAGTTCTTC.

The rearrangement links TRBV5-1 to TRBJ1-1, with D maybe TRBD1 (5 bases). This CDR3 region has 14 residues. V lost 5 bases and J 1 base, leaving 12 bases between the germline ends. Germline V CDR1 and CDR2: SGHRS, YFSETQ. This chain's CDR3 is CASRGGDPNTEAFF. Written as DNA, the CDR3 is TGCGCCAGCAGGGGGGGGGATCCGAACACTGAAGCTTTCTTT.

This clone was counted a few times. DNA of the CDR3: TGCGCCAGCAGCCCTGGACAGGGCAAGATTTGGAGCACTGAAGCTTTCTTT. Amino acid sequence: CASSPGQGKIWSTEAFF. The chain carries TRBV5-1 and TRBJ1-1; the match to TRBD1 covers 8 bases. Trimming took 4 bases from V and 4 from J; bases not matched to a gene: 15. The CDR3 covers 17 residues. CDR1 and CDR2 (germline): SGHRS, YFSETQ.

This chain links TRBV27 with TRBJ2-3; 11 positions agree with TRBD2. The junction had 5 bases not matched to a gene; V was cut back by 2 bases and J by 4 bases. The CDR3 is 16 residues long. Germline V gene lookup returns CDR1 MNHEY and CDR2 SMNVEV (reference sequence). CDR3: CASSLRASGGSDTQYF. Here the CDR3 DNA reads TGTGCCAGCAGTTTACGGGCTAGCGGGGGGTCAGATACGCAGTATTTT.

The chain links TRBV18 to TRBJ1-2; 8 bases fit TRBD1. Germline V gene sequence: CDR1 KGHSH, CDR2 LQKENI. The CDR3 is 16 residues long. The trim removed 3 bases at V and 0 bases at J, leaving 6 bases unmatched. In DNA, the CDR3 is TGTGCCAGCTCACCGGGACAGGCGAACTCTAACTATGGCTACACCTTC. Its translation is CASSPGQANSNYGYTF.

This chain links TRBV11-2 with TRBJ1-1; maybe TRBD1 (5 bases). Trimming pared 0 bases from V and 5 bases from J, leaving 7 bases between. Germline V gene lookup returns CDR1 SGHAT and CDR2 FQNNGV. The CDR3 contains 13 residues. The CDR3 is CASSLDRGTEAFF. CDR3 bases: TGTGCCAGCAGCTTAGATCGGGGGACTGAAGCTTTCTTT.

This chain links TRBV2 with TRBJ2-5; no definite D call. The CDR3 totals 11 residues. V was trimmed by 1 base and J by 7 bases, leaving 4 bases between them. Germline-derived CDR1 and CDR2 are SNHLY and FYNNEI. The CDR3 protein is CASSEGATQYF. DNA for the CDR3: TGTGCCAGCAGTGAAGGGGCGACCCAGTACTTC.